This passage covers 28 T cell receptor beta chains from one sample sequenced in a study of cytomegalovirus exposure and HLA in healthy donors. The data were produced by immunoSEQ multiplex PCR, yet TCRdb's version contains in-frame clones alone and is incomplete. The profile shows 200,000 or so clones, over 65% of them singletons. The specimen was PBMCs. The receptors stem from a woman aged 18-29 years in good health and CMV-seronegative.

V is TRBV18 and J is TRBJ1-2; 8 positions match TRBD1. Germline loops: CDR1 KGHSH, CDR2 LQKENI. The CDR3 spans 15 residues. The V gene end was trimmed by 1 base and the J gene end by 8 bases; junction bases not matched to a gene: 9. This chain's CDR3 is CASSPQDRVSEGYTF. CDR3 DNA: TGTGCCAGCTCACCACAGGACAGGGTATCCGAAGGCTACACCTTC.

The V gene is TRBV30, the J gene TRBJ1-2; a weak D match, TRBD1 (6 bases). Germline values: CDR1 GTSNPN, CDR2 SVGIG (reference sequence). With 2 bases removed from V and 4 bases from J, the gap between germline ends came to 14 bases. The CDR3 is 14 residues long. This CDR3 reads CAWSSPDRSYGYTF. The CDR3 DNA reads TGTGCCTGGAGTTCTCCAGACAGGAGCTATGGCTACACCTTC.

The V call is TRBV13, the J call TRBJ1-1; no definite D call. The CDR3 has 13 residues. Germline V lookup: CDR1 PRHDT, CDR2 FYEKMQ (reference sequence). Trimming took 4 bases from V and 1 from J, leaving 7 bases between them. The CDR3 sequence: CASSSTRNTEAFF. The CDR3 bases are TGTGCCAGCAGCTCCACTAGGAACACTGAAGCTTTCTTT.

This clone came up many times. V usage is TRBV2 and J usage is TRBJ1-6; TRBD1 is a possible D gene (5 bases). The CDR3 covers 19 residues. Germline V CDR1 and CDR2: SNHLY, FYNNEI. Trimming pared 6 bases from V and 7 bases from J, leaving 28 bases between. CDR3 in amino acids: CASSSWDGEGRNRNSPLHF. Written as DNA, the CDR3 is TGTGCCAGCAGCTCCTGGGATGGGGAGGGGCGGAATAGGAATTCACCCCTCCACTTT.

V gene TRBV5-6 combines with J gene TRBJ1-2; 10 bases align to TRBD1. With V trimmed by 2 bases and J by 8 bases, 6 bases remained unmatched. Germline assignment: CDR1 SGHDT and CDR2 YYEEEE. CDR3 length: 14 amino acids. The CDR3 loop reads CASSFLTGGTGYTF. In DNA, the CDR3 is TGTGCCAGCAGCTTCTTGACAGGGGGCACGGGCTACACCTTC.

This chain uses TRBV30 with TRBJ2-1; tentative D call: TRBD1 (6 bases). From germline, CDR1 is GTSNPN and CDR2 SVGIG (reference sequence). The CDR3 length is 14 residues. V gave up 4 bases and J gave up 13 bases, with 23 bases separating them. As DNA, the CDR3 is TGTGCCTGGACTTTGGACAGCTCAACAATGAAACAGTTCTTC. The encoded protein is CAWTLDSSTMKQFF.

The table lists this clone with a few counts. The V call is TRBV2, the J call TRBJ2-7; D remains unclear. V was shortened by 4 bases and J by 3 bases, with 7 bases between the two germline ends. The CDR3 length is 12 residues. Germline lookup yields CDR1 SNHLY and CDR2 FYNNEI. The CDR3 sequence is CASSGGGYEQYF. The DNA of the CDR3 is TGTGCCAGCAGTGGAGGCGGCTACGAGCAGTACTTC.

The chain links TRBV5-6 to TRBJ2-3; 8 bases are a match to TRBD1. The germline gives CDR1 SGHDT, CDR2 YYEEEE. J was trimmed by 1 base and V by 3 bases; bases with no gene match: 4. The CDR3 covers 15 residues. DNA of the CDR3: TGTGCCAGCAGCTCTTGGACAGGGCGCACAGATACGCAGTATTTT. Amino acids: CASSSWTGRTDTQYF. Drawing the rest from reference TRBV5-6 and TRBJ2-3, the complete variable domain is DAGVTQSPTHLIKTRGQQVTLRCSPKSGHDTVSWYQQALGQGPQFIFQYYEEEERQRGNFPDRFSGHQFPNYSSELNVNALLLGDSALYLCASSSWTGRTDTQYFGPGTRLTVL.

The CDR3 coding sequence is TGCGCCAGCAGCTTGGGGCTAGCGGGAGGTTCGTATGAGCAGTTCTTC. Its translation: CASSLGLAGGSYEQFF. V usage is TRBV5-1 and J usage is TRBJ2-1; 11 nucleotides line up with TRBD2. Germline V lookup: CDR1 SGHRS, CDR2 YFSETQ. V was pared by 0 bases and J by 8 bases, with 7 bases of the junction left unmatched. The CDR3 runs 16 residues.

As for this clone: Other DNA sequences in the same sample also yield this CDR3. This sequence joins TRBV5-1 and TRBJ2-5; no definite D call. The CDR3 has 14 amino acids. The germline V gene has CDR1 SGHRS and CDR2 YFSETQ. Trimming stripped 0 bases from V and 5 bases from J, with 11 bases between. The CDR3, as DNA: TGCGCCAGCAGCTTGGGGCGCGGTAGGGAGACCCAGTACTTC. Its protein is CASSLGRGRETQYF.

The chain links TRBV2 to TRBJ2-1; TRBD2 agrees at 7 bases. In germline, CDR1 is SNHLY, CDR2 FYNNEI. This CDR3 spans 16 amino acids. The ends lost 3 bases at V and 5 bases at J; junction bases unmatched: 10. CDR3 coding DNA: TGTGCCAGCAGTGACGGGCCCGGCAGCGGGGACAATGAGCAGTTCTTC. Its protein product is CASSDGPGSGDNEQFF.

The rearrangement joins TRBV11-2 to TRBJ1-1; D gene uncertain. The CDR3 loop spans 14 amino acids. CDR1 and CDR2 (germline): SGHAT, FQNNGV. V was shortened by 2 bases and J by 2 bases, with 9 bases between the two germline ends. Here the CDR3 DNA reads TGTGCCAGCAGCTTAAATACCGGAAACACTGAAGCTTTCTTT. Its translation: CASSLNTGNTEAFF.

This clone was seen just once. The rearrangement joins TRBV9 to TRBJ2-6; weak D call: TRBD1 (5 bases). The CDR3 sequence is 17 residues long. CDR1 and CDR2 from the germline V gene are SGDLS and YYNGEE. V dropped 3 bases and J dropped 1 base, with 14 bases sitting between them. CDR3 residues: CASSGSGRVSGANVLTF. In DNA, the CDR3 is TGTGCCAGCAGCGGATCGGGCAGGGTATCTGGGGCCAACGTCCTGACTTTC. Supplemented by reference TRBV9 and TRBJ2-6, the full variable domain reads DSGVTQTPKHLITATGQRVTLRCSPRSGDLSVYWYQQSLDQGLQFLIQYYNGEERAKGNILERFSAQQFPDLHSELNLSSLELGDSALYFCASSGSGRVSGANVLTFGAGSRLTVL.

This chain links TRBV6-5 with TRBJ2-7; 8 nucleotides line up with TRBD1. Germline CDR1 and CDR2: MNHEY and SVGAGI. J was trimmed by 5 bases and V by 0 bases; bases with no gene match: 9. CDR3 length equals 16 residues. The CDR3 protein is CASSYSIRGPHDEQYF. In DNA, the CDR3 is TGTGCCAGCAGTTACTCAATCAGGGGGCCCCATGACGAGCAGTACTTC.

The rearrangement uses TRBV28 and TRBJ1-2; tentative D call: TRBD1 (5 bases). The CDR3 is 14 amino acids. Germline V CDR1 and CDR2: MDHEN, SYDVKM. Between the trimmed V and J ends, which lost 2 bases and 4 bases, there was a span of 11 bases. CDR3: CASSLIDSLYGYTF. As DNA, the CDR3 is TGTGCCAGCAGTTTAATAGACAGCCTCTATGGCTACACCTTC.

The CDR3 reads CASSPGQGLGVEKLFF. CDR3 bases: TGTGCCAGCAGCCCTGGACAGGGGCTTGGCGTGGAAAAACTGTTTTTT. This chain uses TRBV5-6 with TRBJ1-4; 9 bases match TRBD1. The CDR3 is made up of 16 amino acids. Germline assignment: CDR1 SGHDT and CDR2 YYEEEE. With V trimmed by 4 bases and J by 8 bases, 12 bases remained unmatched.

The chain combines TRBV29-1 with TRBJ1-5, with D tentatively TRBD1 (6 bases). The germline V and J ends were trimmed by 4 bases and 4 bases, with 23 bases remaining between them. The CDR3 consists of 17 residues. The germline V gene encodes CDR1 SQVTM and CDR2 ANQGSEA. The CDR3, as DNA: TGCAGCGTTGTCGTTATTAACTCAGGGGAAGGGAATCAGCCCCAGCATTTT. Translation gives CSVVVINSGEGNQPQHF. Based on the CDR3 plus reference TRBV29-1 and TRBJ1-5, the full variable domain is SAVISQKPSRDICQRGTSLTIQCQVDSQVTMMFWYRQQPGQSLTLIATANQGSEATYESGFVIDKFPISRPNLTFSTLTVSNMSPEDSSIYLCSVVVINSGEGNQPQHFGDGTRLSIL.

This chain joins TRBV6-1 and TRBJ2-7; D tentatively reads TRBD1 or TRBD2 (5 bases each). There are 17 residues in the CDR3. The germline CDR1 and CDR2 sequences are MNHNS and SASEGT. Trimming shortened V by 2 bases and J by 3 bases, and 20 bases separated the two germline ends. The chain's CDR3 is CASSERLGRGRSYEQYF. The CDR3 DNA follows: TGTGCCAGCAGTGAAAGATTGGGACGGGGCCGGAGCTACGAGCAGTACTTC.

This chain links TRBV5-1 with TRBJ1-2, with D perhaps matching TRBD1 (6 bases). Germline lookup yields CDR1 SGHRS and CDR2 YFSETQ. V lost 7 bases and J 8 bases, leaving 24 bases between the germline ends. The CDR3 length is 15 residues. The CDR3 DNA sequence: TGCGCCAGCCAGCTCGGGGGGCCAGGGTTAGACGGCTACACCTTC. This sequence encodes CASQLGGPGLDGYTF.

The chain combines TRBV6-5 with TRBJ2-3; TRBD1 might be the D (6 bases). CDR3 length: 15 residues. V shed 0 bases and J shed 3 bases, with 10 bases lying between them. Germline CDR1 is MNHEY and CDR2 is SVGAGI. CDR3 region: CASSYSGTQTDTQYF. In DNA, the CDR3 is TGTGCCAGCAGTTACTCGGGGACACAGACAGATACGCAGTATTTT.

The chain couples TRBV28 to TRBJ1-2; the D gene is possibly TRBD1 (6 bases). Per the germline V gene, CDR1 is MDHEN and CDR2 is SYDVKM. V lost 2 bases and J 6 bases, leaving 16 bases between the germline ends. The CDR3 is 15 residues long. The CDR3, as DNA: TGTGCCAGCAGTTTAGGGGGACAAGTCCACCATGGCTACACCTTC. Protein sequence: CASSLGGQVHHGYTF.

The chain recombines TRBV5-1 with TRBJ1-1; D remains unclear. Trimming removed 1 base from V and 0 bases from J, with 10 bases in between. The length of the CDR3 is 15 residues. Germline assignment: CDR1 SGHRS and CDR2 YFSETQ. The CDR3 here is CASSLLPEMNTEAFF. CDR3 sequence (DNA): TGCGCCAGCAGCTTGTTGCCCGAGATGAACACTGAAGCTTTCTTT.

The V call is TRBV30, the J call TRBJ2-3; D may correspond to TRBD1 or TRBD2 (5 bases each). V dropped 4 bases and J dropped 0 bases, with 20 bases sitting between them. Per germline, CDR1 GTSNPN and CDR2 SVGIG (reference sequence). This CDR3 has 17 residues. As DNA, the CDR3 is TGTGCCTGGACCAAGTCCCCGGGACGGAGAAGCACAGATACGCAGTATTTT. It is translated as CAWTKSPGRRSTDTQYF.

On this clone itself: This may come from a read error, since a much larger clone is one base off. The CDR3 is CASSLLAGGYNEQFF. CDR3 nucleotide sequence: TGTGCCAGCAGCCTACTAGCGGGAGGATACAATGAGCAGTTCTTC. The chain couples TRBV11-2 to TRBJ2-1, with 12 nucleotides matching TRBD2. Germline CDR1 and CDR2: SGHAT and FQNNGV. This CDR3 has 15 amino acids. Trimming removed 5 bases from V and 4 bases from J; junction bases left unmatched: 3.

V gene TRBV6-6 combines with J gene TRBJ2-5; 11 bases agree with TRBD1. The CDR3 totals 15 residues. CDR1 is MNHNY, CDR2 SVGAGI, per germline (reference sequence). The J segment lost 5 bases and the V segment lost 2 bases, leaving 4 bases of the junction unmatched. CDR3 nucleotide sequence: TGTGCCAGCAGTTACAAGGACAGGGGGCGGGAGACCCAGTACTTC. Translated: CASSYKDRGRETQYF.

The gene calls are TRBV27 and TRBJ2-7; the match to TRBD1 covers 7 bases. The trim removed 4 bases at V and 4 bases at J, leaving 10 bases unmatched. The CDR3 covers 15 residues. CDR1 is MNHEY, CDR2 SMNVEV, per germline (reference sequence). The CDR3 is CASSSGQVRPYEQYF. For the CDR3, the DNA is TGTGCCAGCAGTTCCGGACAGGTGAGACCATACGAGCAGTACTTC.

The gene calls are TRBV29-1 and TRBJ2-1; 12 bases map to TRBD2. Germline V gene sequence: CDR1 SQVTM, CDR2 ANQGSEA. V dropped 7 bases and J dropped 3; count of bases not matched to a gene: 7. CDR3 size: 15 residues. CDR3 DNA: TGCAGCGGATCCCGGACTAGCGGGGTCTACAATGAGCAGTTCTTC. Protein: CSGSRTSGVYNEQFF.

This chain connects TRBV6-6 to TRBJ2-7; 10 positions agree with TRBD2. The CDR3 covers 14 residues. Germline V gene data show CDR1 as MNHNY and CDR2 as SVGAGI (reference sequence). The J segment lost 7 bases and the V segment lost 5 bases, leaving 8 bases of the junction unmatched. The CDR3: CASSLLAGRSEQYF. CDR3 DNA sequence: TGTGCCAGCAGTCTACTAGCGGGACGGTCTGAGCAGTACTTC.